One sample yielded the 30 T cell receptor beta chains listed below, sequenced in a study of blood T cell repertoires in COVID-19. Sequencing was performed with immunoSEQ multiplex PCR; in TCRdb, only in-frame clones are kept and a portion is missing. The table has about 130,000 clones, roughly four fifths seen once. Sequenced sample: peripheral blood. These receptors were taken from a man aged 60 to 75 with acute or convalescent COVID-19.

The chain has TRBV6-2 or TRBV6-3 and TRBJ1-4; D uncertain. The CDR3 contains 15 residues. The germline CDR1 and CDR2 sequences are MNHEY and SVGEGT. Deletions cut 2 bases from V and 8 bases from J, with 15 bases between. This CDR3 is CASSYPDIGDEKLFF. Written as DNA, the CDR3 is TGTGCCAGCAGTTACCCCGACATTGGTGACGAAAAACTGTTTTTT.

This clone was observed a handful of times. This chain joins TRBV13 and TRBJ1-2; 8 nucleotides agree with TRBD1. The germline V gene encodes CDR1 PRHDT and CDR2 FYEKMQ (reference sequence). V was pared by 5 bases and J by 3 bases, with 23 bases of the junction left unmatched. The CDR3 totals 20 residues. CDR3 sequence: CASSTLQPNPRQGTDYGYTF. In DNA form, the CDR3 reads TGTGCCAGCAGCACCCTCCAACCCAACCCCCGACAGGGGACGGACTATGGCTACACCTTC.

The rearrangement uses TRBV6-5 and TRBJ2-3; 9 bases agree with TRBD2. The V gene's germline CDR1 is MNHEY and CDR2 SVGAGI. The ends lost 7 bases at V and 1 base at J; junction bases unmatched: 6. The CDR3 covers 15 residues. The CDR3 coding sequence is TGTGCCAGCATCGCCGGGACTAGCCGCACAGATACGCAGTATTTT. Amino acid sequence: CASIAGTSRTDTQYF.

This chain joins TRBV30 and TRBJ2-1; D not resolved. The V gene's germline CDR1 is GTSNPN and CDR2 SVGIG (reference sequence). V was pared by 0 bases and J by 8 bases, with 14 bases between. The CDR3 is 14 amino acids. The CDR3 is CAWSVLSIVDEQFF. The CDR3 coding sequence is TGTGCCTGGAGTGTACTGTCCATCGTGGATGAGCAGTTCTTC.

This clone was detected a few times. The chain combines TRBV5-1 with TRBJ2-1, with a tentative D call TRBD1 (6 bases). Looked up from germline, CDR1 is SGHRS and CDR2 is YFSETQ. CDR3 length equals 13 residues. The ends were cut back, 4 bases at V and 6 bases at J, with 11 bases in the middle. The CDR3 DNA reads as TGCGCCAGCAGCGTCCAGGGGTCCAATGAGCAGTTCTTC. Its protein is CASSVQGSNEQFF.

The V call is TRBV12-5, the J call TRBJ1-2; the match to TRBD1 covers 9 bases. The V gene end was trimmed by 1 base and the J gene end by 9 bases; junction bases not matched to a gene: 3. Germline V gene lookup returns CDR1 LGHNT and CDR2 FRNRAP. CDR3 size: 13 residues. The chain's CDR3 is CASGLAGQGSYTF. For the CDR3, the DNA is TGTGCTAGTGGTTTGGCTGGACAGGGGAGCTACACCTTC.

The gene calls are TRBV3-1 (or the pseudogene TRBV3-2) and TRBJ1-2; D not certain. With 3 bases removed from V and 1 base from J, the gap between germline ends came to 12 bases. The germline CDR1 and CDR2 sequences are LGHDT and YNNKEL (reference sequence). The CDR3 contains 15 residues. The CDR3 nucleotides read TGTGCCAGCAGCCAGACTGTTACTGATAACTATGGCTACACCTTC. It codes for CASSQTVTDNYGYTF.

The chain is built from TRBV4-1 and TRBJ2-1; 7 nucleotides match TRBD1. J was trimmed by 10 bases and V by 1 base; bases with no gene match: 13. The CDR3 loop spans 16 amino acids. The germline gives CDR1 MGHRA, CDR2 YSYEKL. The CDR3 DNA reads TGCGCCAGCAGCCAAGTATTCCAGGGGGATCGTTGGGAGCAGTTCTTC. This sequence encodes CASSQVFQGDRWEQFF.

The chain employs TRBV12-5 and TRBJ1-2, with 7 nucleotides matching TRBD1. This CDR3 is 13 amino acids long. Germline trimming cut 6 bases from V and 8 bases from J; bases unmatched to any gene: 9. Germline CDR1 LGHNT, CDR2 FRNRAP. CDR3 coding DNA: TGTGCTAGTGGCCGTGACAGGGAGGTAGGCTACACCTTC. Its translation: CASGRDREVGYTF.

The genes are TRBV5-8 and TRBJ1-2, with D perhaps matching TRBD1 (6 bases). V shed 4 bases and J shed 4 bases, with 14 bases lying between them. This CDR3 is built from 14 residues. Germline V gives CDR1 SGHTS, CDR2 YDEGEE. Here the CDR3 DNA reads TGTGCCAGCAGCGTTAAACAGGGAGCCTATGGCTACACCTTC. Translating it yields CASSVKQGAYGYTF.

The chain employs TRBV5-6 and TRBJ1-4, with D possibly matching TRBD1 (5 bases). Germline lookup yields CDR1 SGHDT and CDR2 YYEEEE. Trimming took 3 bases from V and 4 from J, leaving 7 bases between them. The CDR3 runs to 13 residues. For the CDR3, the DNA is TGTGCCAGCAGCTACGGGGGTAATGAAAAACTGTTTTTT. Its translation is CASSYGGNEKLFF.

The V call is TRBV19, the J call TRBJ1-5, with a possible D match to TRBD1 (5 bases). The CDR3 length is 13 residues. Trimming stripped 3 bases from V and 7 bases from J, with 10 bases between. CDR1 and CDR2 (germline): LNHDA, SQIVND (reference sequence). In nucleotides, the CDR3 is TGTGCCAGTAGTATTGGGGCGAAGCAGCCCCAGCATTTT. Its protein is CASSIGAKQPQHF.

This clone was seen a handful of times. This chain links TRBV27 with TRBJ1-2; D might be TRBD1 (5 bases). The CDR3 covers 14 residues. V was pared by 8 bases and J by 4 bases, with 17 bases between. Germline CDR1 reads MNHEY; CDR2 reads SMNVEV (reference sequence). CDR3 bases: TGTGCCAGCGGGCCCCGACAGAACTTCTATGGCTACACCTTC. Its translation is CASGPRQNFYGYTF.

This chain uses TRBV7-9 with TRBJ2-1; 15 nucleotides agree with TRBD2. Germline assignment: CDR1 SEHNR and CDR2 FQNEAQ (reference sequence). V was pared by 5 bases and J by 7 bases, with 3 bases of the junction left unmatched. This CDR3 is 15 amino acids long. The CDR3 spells CASSTGLAGGNEQFF. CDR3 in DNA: TGTGCCAGCAGCACGGGACTAGCGGGGGGAAATGAGCAGTTCTTC.

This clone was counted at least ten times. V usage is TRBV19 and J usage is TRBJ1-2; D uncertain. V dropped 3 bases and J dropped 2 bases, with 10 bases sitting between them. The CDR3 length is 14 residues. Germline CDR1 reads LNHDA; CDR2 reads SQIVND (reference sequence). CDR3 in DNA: TGTGCCAGTAGTATGTGGCAGGAAAACTATGGCTACACCTTC. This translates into CASSMWQENYGYTF.

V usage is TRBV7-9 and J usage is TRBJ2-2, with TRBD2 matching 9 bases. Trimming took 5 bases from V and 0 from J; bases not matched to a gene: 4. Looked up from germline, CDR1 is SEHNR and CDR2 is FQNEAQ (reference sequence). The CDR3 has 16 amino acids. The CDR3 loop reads CASSNPSGANTGELFF. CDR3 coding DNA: TGTGCCAGCAGCAACCCTAGCGGGGCGAACACCGGGGAGCTGTTTTTT.

The DNA of the CDR3 is TGCGCCAGCAGCTTGCAGGTAATCGATCGCTCTGGGGCCAACGTCCTGACTTTC. This codes for CASSLQVIDRSGANVLTF. The chain employs TRBV5-1 and TRBJ2-6; D ambiguous. CDR1 and CDR2 (germline): SGHRS, YFSETQ. V lost 1 base and J lost 0, with 14 bases in between. This CDR3 is 18 amino acids long.

CDR3 sequence reads: CASTILNPSGDEQFF. CDR3 nucleotides: TGTGCCAGCACCATACTCAACCCCTCAGGGGATGAGCAGTTCTTC. This chain links TRBV7-9 with TRBJ2-1, with D perhaps matching TRBD1 (6 bases). Germline-derived CDR1 and CDR2 are SEHNR and FQNEAQ (reference sequence). The CDR3 spans 15 residues. Trimming removed 7 bases from V and 8 bases from J, with 21 bases in between.

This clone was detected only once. The CDR3 DNA reads as TGTGCCAGCAGCTTACGGGCAGGGAATTCACCCCTCCACTTT. Translated, it gives CASSLRAGNSPLHF. This chain links TRBV7-3 with TRBJ1-6, with TRBD1 as a possible D gene (5 bases). The V end lost 2 bases, the J end lost 7 bases, and 9 bases lay between the germline ends. The CDR3 covers 14 residues. The germline V gene encodes CDR1 SGHTA and CDR2 FQGTGA.

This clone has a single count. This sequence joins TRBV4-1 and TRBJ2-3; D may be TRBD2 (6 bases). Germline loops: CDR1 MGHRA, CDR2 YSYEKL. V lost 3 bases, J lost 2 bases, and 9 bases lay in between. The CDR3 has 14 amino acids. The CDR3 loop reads CASSHRTITDTQYF. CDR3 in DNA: TGCGCCAGCAGCCACCGGACTATCACAGATACGCAGTATTTT.

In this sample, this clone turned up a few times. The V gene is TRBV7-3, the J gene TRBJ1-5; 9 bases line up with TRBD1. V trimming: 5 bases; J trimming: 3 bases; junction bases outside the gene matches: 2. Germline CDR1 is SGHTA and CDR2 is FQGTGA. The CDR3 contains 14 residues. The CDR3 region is CASSLQGANQPQHF. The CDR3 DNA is TGTGCCAGCAGCCTACAGGGGGCCAATCAGCCCCAGCATTTT.

CDR3 coding DNA: TGTGCCAGCACCCTAGGGGGGGCAGGGAACACCGGGGAGCTGTTTTTT. Protein sequence: CASTLGGAGNTGELFF. The chain carries TRBV11-3 and TRBJ2-2; D is possibly TRBD2 (7 bases). From germline, CDR1 is SGHNT and CDR2 YENEEA. The CDR3 is 16 residues long. V lost 7 bases and J lost 1, with 16 bases in between.

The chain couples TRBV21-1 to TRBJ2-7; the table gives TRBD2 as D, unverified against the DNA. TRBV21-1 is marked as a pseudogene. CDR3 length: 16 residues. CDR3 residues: CASSKQQTSTVVIRYF. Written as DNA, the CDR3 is TGTGCCAGCAGCAAACAGCAAACTAGTACGGTGGTGATTCGATACTTC.

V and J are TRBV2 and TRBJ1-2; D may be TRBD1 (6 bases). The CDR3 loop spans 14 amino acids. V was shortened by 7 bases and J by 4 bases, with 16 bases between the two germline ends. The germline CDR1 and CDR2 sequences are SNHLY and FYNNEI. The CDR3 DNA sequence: TGTGCCAGCATCCGGACAGATAGGGGCTATGGCTACACCTTC. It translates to CASIRTDRGYGYTF.

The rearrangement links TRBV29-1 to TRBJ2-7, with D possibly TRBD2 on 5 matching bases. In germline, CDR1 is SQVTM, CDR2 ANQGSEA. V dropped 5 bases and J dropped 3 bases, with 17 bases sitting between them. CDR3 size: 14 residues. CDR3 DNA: TGCAGCGTTACTTCTAGCAGTTTACTCTACGAGCAGTACTTC. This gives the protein CSVTSSSLLYEQYF.

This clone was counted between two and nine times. The DNA for the CDR3 is TGTGCCAGCAGCCCCGCCACTGGGCCAATGTATGGCTACACCTTC. Translated, it gives CASSPATGPMYGYTF. The J gene is TRBJ1-2, the V gene TRBV9, with D hard to call. Germline V gene lookup returns CDR1 SGDLS and CDR2 YYNGEE. The CDR3 has 15 amino acids. The V gene lost 4 bases and the J gene lost 5 bases, with 18 bases spanning the gap.

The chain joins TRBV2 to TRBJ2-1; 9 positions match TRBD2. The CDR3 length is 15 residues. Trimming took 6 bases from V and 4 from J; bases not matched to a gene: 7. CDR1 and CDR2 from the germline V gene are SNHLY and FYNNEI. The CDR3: CASSLLAGMYNEQFF. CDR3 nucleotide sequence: TGTGCCAGCAGCTTGCTAGCGGGAATGTACAATGAGCAGTTCTTC.

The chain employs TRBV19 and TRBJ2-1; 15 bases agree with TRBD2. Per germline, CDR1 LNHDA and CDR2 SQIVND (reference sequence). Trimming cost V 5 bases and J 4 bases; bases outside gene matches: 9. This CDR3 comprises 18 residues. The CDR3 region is CASSGGLAGGPRYNEQFF. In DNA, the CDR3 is TGTGCCAGTAGTGGAGGACTAGCGGGGGGGCCGCGATACAATGAGCAGTTCTTC.

Here the CDR3 DNA reads TGCGCCAGCAGCCAAAGATCAGGGGGCGAATCCTACAATGAGCAGTTCTTC. Its protein is CASSQRSGGESYNEQFF. The chain employs TRBV4-1 and TRBJ2-1; TRBD1 matches 8 bases. Germline CDR1 MGHRA, CDR2 YSYEKL. J lost 1 base, V lost 2 bases, and 7 bases had no gene match. This CDR3 is 17 amino acids long.

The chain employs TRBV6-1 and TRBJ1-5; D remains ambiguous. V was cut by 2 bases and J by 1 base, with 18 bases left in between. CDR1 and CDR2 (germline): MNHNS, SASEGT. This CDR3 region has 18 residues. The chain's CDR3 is CASSELQAPEGSNQPQHF. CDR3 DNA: TGTGCCAGCAGTGAATTGCAGGCACCAGAGGGAAGCAATCAGCCCCAGCATTTT.